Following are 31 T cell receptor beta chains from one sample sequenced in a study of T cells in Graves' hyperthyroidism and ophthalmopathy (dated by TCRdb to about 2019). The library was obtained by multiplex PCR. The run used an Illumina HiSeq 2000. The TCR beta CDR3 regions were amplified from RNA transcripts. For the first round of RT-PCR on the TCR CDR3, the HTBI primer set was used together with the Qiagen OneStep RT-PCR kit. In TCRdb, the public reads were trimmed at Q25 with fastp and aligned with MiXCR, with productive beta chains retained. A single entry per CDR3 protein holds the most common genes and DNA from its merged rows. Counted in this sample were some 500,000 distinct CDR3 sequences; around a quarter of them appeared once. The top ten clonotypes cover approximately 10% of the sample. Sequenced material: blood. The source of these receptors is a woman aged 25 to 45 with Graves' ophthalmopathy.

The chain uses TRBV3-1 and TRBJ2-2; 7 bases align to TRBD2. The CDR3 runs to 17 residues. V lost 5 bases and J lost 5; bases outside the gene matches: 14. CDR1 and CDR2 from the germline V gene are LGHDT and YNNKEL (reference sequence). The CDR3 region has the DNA TGTGCCAGCAGCTCGTTACTGAGCGGGGAAGATACCGGGGAGCTGTTTTTT. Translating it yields CASSSLLSGEDTGELFF.

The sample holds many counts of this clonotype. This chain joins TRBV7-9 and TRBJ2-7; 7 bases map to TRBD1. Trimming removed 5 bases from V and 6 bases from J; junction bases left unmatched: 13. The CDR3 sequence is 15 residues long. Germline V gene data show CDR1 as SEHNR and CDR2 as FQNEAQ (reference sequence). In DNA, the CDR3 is TGTGCCAGCAGCCCGAACAGGGGTGTCCTGGGCGAGCAGTACTTC. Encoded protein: CASSPNRGVLGEQYF.

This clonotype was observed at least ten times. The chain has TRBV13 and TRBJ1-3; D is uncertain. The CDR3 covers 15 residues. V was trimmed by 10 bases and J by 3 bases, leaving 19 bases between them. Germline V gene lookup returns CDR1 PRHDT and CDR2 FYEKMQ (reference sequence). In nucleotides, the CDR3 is TGTGCCATCCGACCCGACTCAGCGCATGGAAACACCATATATTTT. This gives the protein CAIRPDSAHGNTIYF.

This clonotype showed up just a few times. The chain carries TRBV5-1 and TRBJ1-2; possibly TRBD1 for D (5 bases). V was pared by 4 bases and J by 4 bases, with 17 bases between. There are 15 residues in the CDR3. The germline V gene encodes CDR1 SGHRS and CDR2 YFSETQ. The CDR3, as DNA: TGCGCCAGCAGCAAAGGGGACGGCGCCTTCTATGGCTACACCTTC. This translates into CASSKGDGAFYGYTF.

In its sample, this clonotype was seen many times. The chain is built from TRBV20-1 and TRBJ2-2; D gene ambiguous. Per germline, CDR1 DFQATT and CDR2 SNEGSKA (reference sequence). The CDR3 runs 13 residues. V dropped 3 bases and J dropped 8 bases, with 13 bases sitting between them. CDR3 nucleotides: TGCAGTGCTAGTAACGCCCTTACAGGGGAGCTGTTTTTT. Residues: CSASNALTGELFF.

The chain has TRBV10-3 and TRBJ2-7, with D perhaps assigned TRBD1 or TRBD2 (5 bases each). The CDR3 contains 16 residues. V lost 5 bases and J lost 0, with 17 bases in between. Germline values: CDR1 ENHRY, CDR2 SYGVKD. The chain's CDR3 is CAISRLLQGVSYEQYF. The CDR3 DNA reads TGTGCCATCAGTCGTCTTCTTCAGGGAGTCTCCTACGAGCAGTACTTC.

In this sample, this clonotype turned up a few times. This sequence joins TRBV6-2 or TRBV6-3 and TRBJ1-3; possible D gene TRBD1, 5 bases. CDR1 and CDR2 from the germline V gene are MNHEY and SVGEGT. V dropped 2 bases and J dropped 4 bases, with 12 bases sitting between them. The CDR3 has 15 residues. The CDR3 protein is CASSYLEGRGNTIYF. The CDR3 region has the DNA TGTGCCAGCAGTTACCTGGAGGGGAGAGGAAACACCATATATTTT.

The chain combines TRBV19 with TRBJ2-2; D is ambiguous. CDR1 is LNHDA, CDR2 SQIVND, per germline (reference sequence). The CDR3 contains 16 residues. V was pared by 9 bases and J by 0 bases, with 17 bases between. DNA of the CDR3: TGTGCCAGCATCCAATTATCCGCCGCGAACACCGGGGAGCTGTTTTTT. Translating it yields CASIQLSAANTGELFF.

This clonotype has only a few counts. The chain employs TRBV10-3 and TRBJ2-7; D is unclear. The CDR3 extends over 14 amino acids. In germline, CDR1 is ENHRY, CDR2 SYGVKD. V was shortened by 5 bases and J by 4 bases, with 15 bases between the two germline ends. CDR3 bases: TGTGCCATCAGTTGGGCAGACGAGAAATACGAGCAGTACTTC. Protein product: CAISWADEKYEQYF.

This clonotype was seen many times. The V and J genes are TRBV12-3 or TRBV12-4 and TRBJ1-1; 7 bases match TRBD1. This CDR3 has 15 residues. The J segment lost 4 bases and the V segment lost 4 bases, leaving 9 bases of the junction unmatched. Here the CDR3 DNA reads TGTGCCAGCAGTTCGGTAGGGGGCGGGGGCACTGAAGCTTTCTTT. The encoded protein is CASSSVGGGGTEAFF.

The CDR3 here is CASSYSIWRIQETQYF. DNA for the CDR3: TGTGCCAGCAGTTACTCGATATGGCGGATCCAAGAGACCCAGTACTTC. The genes are TRBV6-5 and TRBJ2-5; D not certain. Deletions cut 0 bases from V and 1 base from J, with 12 bases between. This CDR3 is 16 amino acids long. Germline V gene data show CDR1 as MNHEY and CDR2 as SVGAGI.

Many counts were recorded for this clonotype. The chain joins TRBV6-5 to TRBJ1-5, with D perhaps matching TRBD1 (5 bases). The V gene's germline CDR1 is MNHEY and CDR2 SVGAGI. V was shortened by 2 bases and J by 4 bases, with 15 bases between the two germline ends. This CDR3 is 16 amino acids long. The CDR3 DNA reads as TGTGCCAGCAGTTACCACGGCGCAGGGTTGAATCAGCCCCAGCATTTT. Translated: CASSYHGAGLNQPQHF.

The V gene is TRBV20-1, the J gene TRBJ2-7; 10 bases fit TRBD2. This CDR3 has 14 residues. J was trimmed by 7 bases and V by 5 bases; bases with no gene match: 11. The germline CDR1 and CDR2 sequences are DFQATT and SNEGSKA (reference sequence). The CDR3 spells CSALTSGPGREQYF. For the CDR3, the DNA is TGCAGTGCTCTGACTAGCGGGCCGGGGAGAGAGCAGTACTTC.

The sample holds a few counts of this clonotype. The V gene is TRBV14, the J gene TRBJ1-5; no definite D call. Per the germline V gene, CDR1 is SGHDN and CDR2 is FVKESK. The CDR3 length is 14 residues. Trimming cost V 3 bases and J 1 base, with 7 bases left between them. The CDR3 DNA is TGTGCCAGCAGCCAGCCCGGGAGCAATCAGCCCCAGCATTTT. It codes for CASSQPGSNQPQHF.

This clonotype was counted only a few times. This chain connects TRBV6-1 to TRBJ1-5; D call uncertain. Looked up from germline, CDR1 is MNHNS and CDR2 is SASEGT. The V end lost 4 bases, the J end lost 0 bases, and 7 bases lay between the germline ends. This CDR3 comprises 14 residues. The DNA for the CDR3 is TGTGCCAGCAGTGCAGGTTATAGCAATCAGCCCCAGCATTTT. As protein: CASSAGYSNQPQHF.

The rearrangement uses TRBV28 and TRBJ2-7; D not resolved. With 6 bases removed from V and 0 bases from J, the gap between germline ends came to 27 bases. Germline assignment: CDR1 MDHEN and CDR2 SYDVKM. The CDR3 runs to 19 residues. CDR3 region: CASSLTLQGFNQGSYEQYF. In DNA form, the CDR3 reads TGTGCCAGCAGCCTAACCTTACAAGGGTTCAACCAAGGCTCCTACGAGCAGTACTTC.

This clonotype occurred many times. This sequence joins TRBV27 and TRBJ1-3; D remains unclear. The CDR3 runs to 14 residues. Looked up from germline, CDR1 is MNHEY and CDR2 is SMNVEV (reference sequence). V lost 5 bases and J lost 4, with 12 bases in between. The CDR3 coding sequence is TGTGCCAGCAGTCCTACCCCGTGGGGAAACACCATATATTTT. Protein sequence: CASSPTPWGNTIYF.

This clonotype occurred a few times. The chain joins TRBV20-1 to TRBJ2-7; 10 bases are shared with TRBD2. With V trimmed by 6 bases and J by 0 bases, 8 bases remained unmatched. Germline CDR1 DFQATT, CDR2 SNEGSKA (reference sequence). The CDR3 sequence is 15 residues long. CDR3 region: CSAITLAGSSYEQYF. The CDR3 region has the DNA TGCAGTGCCATCACACTAGCGGGGAGCTCCTACGAGCAGTACTTC.

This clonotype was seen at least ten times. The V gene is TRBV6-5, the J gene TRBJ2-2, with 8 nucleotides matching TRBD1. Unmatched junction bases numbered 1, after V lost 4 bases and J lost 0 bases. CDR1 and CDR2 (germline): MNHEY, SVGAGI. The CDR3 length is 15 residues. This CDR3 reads CASSSGQANTGELFF. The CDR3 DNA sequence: TGTGCCAGCAGTTCGGGACAGGCGAACACCGGGGAGCTGTTTTTT.

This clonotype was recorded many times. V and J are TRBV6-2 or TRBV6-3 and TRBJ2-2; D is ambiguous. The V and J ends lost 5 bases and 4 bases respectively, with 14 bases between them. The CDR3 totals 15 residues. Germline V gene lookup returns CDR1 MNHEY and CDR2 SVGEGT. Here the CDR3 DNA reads TGTGCCAGCAGTCCTAGTGCTTACGGCACCGGGGAGCTGTTTTTT. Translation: CASSPSAYGTGELFF.

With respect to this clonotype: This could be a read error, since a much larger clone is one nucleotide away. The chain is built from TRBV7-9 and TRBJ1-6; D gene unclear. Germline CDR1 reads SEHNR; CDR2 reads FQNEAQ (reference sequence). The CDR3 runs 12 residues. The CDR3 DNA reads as TGTGCCAGCAGCTTTCCGCAATCACACCTCCACTTT. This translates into CASSFPQSHLHF.

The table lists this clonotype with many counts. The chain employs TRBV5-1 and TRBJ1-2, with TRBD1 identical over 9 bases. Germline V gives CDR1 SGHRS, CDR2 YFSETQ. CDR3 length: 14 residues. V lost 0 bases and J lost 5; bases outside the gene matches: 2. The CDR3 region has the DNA TGCGCCAGCAGCTTGGGGGACAGGGCGTATGGCTACACCTTC. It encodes CASSLGDRAYGYTF.

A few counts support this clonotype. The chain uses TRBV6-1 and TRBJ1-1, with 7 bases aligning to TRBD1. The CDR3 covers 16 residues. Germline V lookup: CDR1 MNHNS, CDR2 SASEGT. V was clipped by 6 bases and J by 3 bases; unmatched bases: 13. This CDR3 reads CASRDTQTDRYTEAFF. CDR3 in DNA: TGTGCCAGCAGAGACACCCAAACGGACAGGTACACTGAAGCTTTCTTT.

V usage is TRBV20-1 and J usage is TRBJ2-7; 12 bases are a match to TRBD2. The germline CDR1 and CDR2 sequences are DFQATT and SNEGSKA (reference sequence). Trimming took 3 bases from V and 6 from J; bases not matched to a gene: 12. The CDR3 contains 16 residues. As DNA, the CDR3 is TGCAGTGCTAGTTCCCCTCTAGCGGGGGGGCTCGCCGAGCAGTACTTC. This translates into CSASSPLAGGLAEQYF.

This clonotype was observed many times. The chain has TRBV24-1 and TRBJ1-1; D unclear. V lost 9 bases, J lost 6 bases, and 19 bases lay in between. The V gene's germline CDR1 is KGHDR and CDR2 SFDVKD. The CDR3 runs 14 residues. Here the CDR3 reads CATGGSGPGAEAFF. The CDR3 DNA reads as TGTGCCACCGGAGGCAGTGGGCCGGGCGCTGAAGCTTTCTTT.

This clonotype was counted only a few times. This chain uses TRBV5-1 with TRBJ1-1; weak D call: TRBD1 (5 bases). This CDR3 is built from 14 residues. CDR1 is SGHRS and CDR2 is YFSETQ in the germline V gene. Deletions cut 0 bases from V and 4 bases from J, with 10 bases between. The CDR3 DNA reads TGCGCCAGCAGCTTGGAACCGGGACTCACTGAAGCTTTCTTT. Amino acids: CASSLEPGLTEAFF. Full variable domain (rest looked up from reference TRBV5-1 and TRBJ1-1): KAGVTQTPRYLIKTRGQQVTLSCSPISGHRSVSWYQQTPGQGLQFLFEYFSETQRNKGNFPGRFSGRQFSNSRSEMNVSTLELGDSALYLCASSLEPGLTEAFFGQGTRLTVV.

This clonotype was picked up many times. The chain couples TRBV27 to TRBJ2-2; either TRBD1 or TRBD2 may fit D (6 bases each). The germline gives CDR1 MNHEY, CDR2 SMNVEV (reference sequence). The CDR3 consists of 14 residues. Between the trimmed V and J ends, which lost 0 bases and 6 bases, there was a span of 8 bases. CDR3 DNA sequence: TGTGCCAGCAGTTTATCGAGGGGGGCCGGGGAGCTGTTTTTT. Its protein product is CASSLSRGAGELFF.

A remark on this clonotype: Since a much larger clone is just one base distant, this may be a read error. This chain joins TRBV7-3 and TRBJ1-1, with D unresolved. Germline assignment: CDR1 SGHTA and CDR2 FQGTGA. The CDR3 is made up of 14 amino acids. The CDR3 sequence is CASSASNMNTEACF. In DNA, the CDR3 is TGTGCCAGCAGCGCCAGCAACATGAACACTGAAGCTTGCTTT.

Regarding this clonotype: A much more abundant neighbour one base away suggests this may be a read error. In DNA, the CDR3 is TGTGCCAGCAGTCCATCGCAGGGTTACGGCCACACCTTC. This translates into CASSPSQGYGHTF. The gene calls are TRBV6-1 and TRBJ1-2; D might be TRBD1 (5 bases). This CDR3 contains 13 residues. CDR1 is MNHNS, CDR2 SASEGT, per germline. With 5 bases removed from V and 12 bases from J, the gap between germline ends came to 19 bases.

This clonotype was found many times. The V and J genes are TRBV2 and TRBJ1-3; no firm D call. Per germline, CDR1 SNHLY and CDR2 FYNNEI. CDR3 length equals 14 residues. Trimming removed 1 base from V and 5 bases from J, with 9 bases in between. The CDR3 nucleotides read TGTGCCAGCAGTGAAGAGGGCCTAAGAAACACCATATATTTT. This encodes CASSEEGLRNTIYF.

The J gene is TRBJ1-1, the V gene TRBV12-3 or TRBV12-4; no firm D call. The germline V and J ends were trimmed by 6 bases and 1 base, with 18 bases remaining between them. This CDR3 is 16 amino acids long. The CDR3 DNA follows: TGTGCCAGCAGCCTTCTCCTCGCGGCAGCGAACACTGAAGCTTTCTTT. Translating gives CASSLLLAAANTEAFF.